The rows below give T cell receptor beta chains drawn from one sample of a study of beta chain features in type 1 diabetes. Data came from immunoSEQ multiplex PCR; TCRdb stores just in-frame clones and leaves some out. The data contain 500,000 to 700,000 clones, around 15% of them seen just once; the ten biggest clones take up under 0.095%. The sample comprised naive CD4+ T cells from blood. These receptors were obtained from a man aged 18 to 35 in good health. Both conserved end residues are part of each CDR3. The order of the fields is J gene, V gene, D gene, clone size, CDR3 DNA, CDR3 protein. A D gene is named only where the DNA matches it firmly. Clone size is shown for a subset of rows, as once, few, many or a class of expanded clone.

>TRBJ2-5|TRBV28|.|few
TGTGCCAGCAGGGCCGAGGAGACCCAGTACTTC
CASRAEETQYF
>TRBJ2-3|TRBV28|TRBD2|.
TGTGCCAGCAGTCCCTTGGGACTAGCGGGGGACACAGATACGCAGTATTTT
CASSPLGLAGDTDTQYF
>TRBJ2-1|TRBV4-1|.|.
TGCGCCAGCAGCCAAGCCCTAAGGTCGGGAAATGAGCAGTTCTTC
CASSQALRSGNEQFF
>TRBJ2-7|TRBV7-3|.|few
TGTGCCAGCAGCTTAAGTCCAGGGGCAATCGAGCAGTACTTC
CASSLSPGAIEQYF
>TRBJ2-5|TRBV5-4|.|.
TGTGCCAGCAGCCTTCACCCGGGCCCCCAAGAGACCCAGTACTTC
CASSLHPGPQETQYF
>TRBJ1-6|TRBV19|.|.
TGTGCCAGTAGGCAGACGGGGACCGACTTTTCACCCCTCCACTTT
CASRQTGTDFSPLHF
>TRBJ1-5|TRBV15|.|.
TGTGCCACCAGCAGACAGGGGAAGGTAGGCAATCAGCCCCAGCATTTT
CATSRQGKVGNQPQHF
>TRBJ2-3|TRBV7-9|.|.
TGTGCCAGCAGCTTAGGACTATCTACCTTCGGGAGCACAGATACGCAGTATTTT
CASSLGLSTFGSTDTQYF
>TRBJ1-5|TRBV4-2|.|.
TGTGCCAGCAGCCAAGAGCTGGGGGCGGGACAGCCCCAGCATTTT
CASSQELGAGQPQHF
>TRBJ2-3|TRBV6-6|.|.
TGTGCCAGCAAGGGTAGCACAGATACGCAGTATTTT
CASKGSTDTQYF
>TRBJ1-1|TRBV10-3|TRBD1|.
TGTGCCATCAGCCCGGACAGGGGGAACACTGAAGCTTTCTTT
CAISPDRGNTEAFF
>TRBJ2-3|TRBV7-3|.|.
TGTGCCAGCAGCCCCGACCCGAGCGCCGATACGCAGTATTTT
CASSPDPSADTQYF
>TRBJ1-1|TRBV7-2|.|few
TGTGCCAGCAGCTTAGTCCCGAAGCCGGGGTTCACTGAAGCTTTCTTT
CASSLVPKPGFTEAFF
>TRBJ2-3|TRBV10-3|.|few
TGTGCCATCAGTGCCGGCAGGAGCACAGATACGCAGTATTTT
CAISAGRSTDTQYF
>TRBJ2-7|TRBV7-2|.|few
TGTGCCAGCAGCTTAGCGGCGGCTCGACAGTACTTC
CASSLAAARQYF
>TRBJ2-6|TRBV10-3|.|few
TGTGCCATCACCTCCTCTGGCGCCAACGTCCTGACTTTC
CAITSSGANVLTF
>TRBJ2-7|TRBV11-1|TRBD2|.
TGTGCCAGCAGCTTAGGCGGGGGCTACGAGCAGTACTTC
CASSLGGGYEQYF
>TRBJ1-2|TRBV7-3|TRBD1|once
TGTGCCAGCAGCCCTGACAGGGAAAGAGGCTACACCTTC
CASSPDRERGYTF
>TRBJ2-1|TRBV7-3|TRBD1|.
TGTGCCAGCAGTAGGGACAGGGTAGTTGAGCAGTTCTTC
CASSRDRVVEQFF
>TRBJ1-2|TRBV29-1|.|few
TGCAGCGTTTTTTCGTTTGGGTATGGCTACACCTTC
CSVFSFGYGYTF
>TRBJ2-7|TRBV4-2|TRBD1|.
TGTGCCAGCAGCCAGGCTTTTGGGACAGGGGCGAGGGAGCAGTACTTC
CASSQAFGTGAREQYF
>TRBJ2-1|TRBV9|TRBD2|few
TGTGCCAGCAGCACAAATAGACTAGCGGGGTTGAATGAGCAGTTCTTC
CASSTNRLAGLNEQFF
>TRBJ2-1|TRBV9|TRBD2|few
TGTGCCAGCAGCCTTAGCGGGGGGGCGGCTAATGAGCAGTTCTTC
CASSLSGGAANEQFF
>TRBJ1-2|TRBV15|.|.
TGTGCCACCAGCGTGTCACGGGGCGGCTACACCTTC
CATSVSRGGYTF
>TRBJ1-1|TRBV4-2|.|.
TGTGCCAGCAGCCAAGCGGGGGCGCTTGACACTGAAGCTTTCTTT
CASSQAGALDTEAFF
>TRBJ2-1|TRBV7-2|TRBD2|.
TGTGCCAGCAGCTTAAATGGCGGGAGCTCCTACAATGAGCAGTTCTTC
CASSLNGGSSYNEQFF
>TRBJ2-7|TRBV6-5|TRBD1|.
TGTGCCAGCAGCCATCGACAGGGACCCTACGAGCAGTACTTC
CASSHRQGPYEQYF
>TRBJ2-5|TRBV7-7|TRBD2|.
TGTGCTAGCAGCCCAGGACTAGCGGGTGTTTTCGGATCGTTCCAGTACTTC
CASSPGLAGVFGSFQYF
>TRBJ1-1|TRBV7-2|.|few
TGTGCCAGCAGCTTAGCCGGCGGCCTCAAGAGAACTGAAGCTTTCTTT
CASSLAGGLKRTEAFF
>TRBJ2-5|TRBV6-5|.|.
TGTGCCAGCAGTCCTCCGGGAAGAGAGACCCAGTACTTC
CASSPPGRETQYF
>TRBJ2-2|TRBV7-3|.|few
TGTGCCAGCAGCTTAATTCCGACAGTGGCCGGGGAGCTGTTTTTT
CASSLIPTVAGELFF
>TRBJ2-7|TRBV5-6|TRBD2|few
TGTGCCAGCCTGCTCTGGGCGGGGGGTTTCTACGAGCAGTACTTC
CASLLWAGGFYEQYF
>TRBJ1-2|TRBV28|TRBD1|.
TGTGCCAGCAATGGACAGGCCGGCTATGGCTACACCTTC
CASNGQAGYGYTF
>TRBJ2-2|TRBV5-1|.|.
TGCGCCAGCAATCCTTCTGGGGGGCTGAACACCGGGGAGCTGTTTTTT
CASNPSGGLNTGELFF
>TRBJ1-5|TRBV2|.|few
TGTGCCAGCAGTACGAAAAGCCAGCCCCAGCATTTT
CASSTKSQPQHF
>TRBJ1-5|TRBV5-1|TRBD1|.
TGCGCCAGCAGCTTGGGGACAGGGGGCGATCAGCCCCAGCATTTT
CASSLGTGGDQPQHF
>TRBJ1-3|TRBV7-2|.|few
TGTGCCAGCACCTTACGCAGGGTCGGGTCACTCTCTGGAAACACCATATATTTT
CASTLRRVGSLSGNTIYF
>TRBJ2-7|TRBV7-2|.|.
TGTGCCAGCAGCTTCGTAGGGTACGAGCAGTACTTC
CASSFVGYEQYF
>TRBJ2-7|TRBV9|TRBD1|.
TGTGCCAGCAGCAATCGGGACAGGGCTAACGAGCAGTACTTC
CASSNRDRANEQYF
>TRBJ2-1|TRBV9|.|.
TGTGCCAGCAGCGTAATGGCGGTCTCCTACAATGAGCAGTTCTTC
CASSVMAVSYNEQFF
>TRBJ2-1|TRBV7-7|.|.
TGTGCTAGCAGCCCTCAGGTCAACTCCTACAATGAGCAGTTCTTC
CASSPQVNSYNEQFF
>TRBJ2-7|TRBV25-1|.|once
TGTGCCAGCAGTGAATTGGGGAACCCCCATTCCTCCTACGAGCAGTACTTC
CASSELGNPHSSYEQYF
>TRBJ1-6|TRBV4-3|.|few
TGCGCCAGCAGCCAAGATGGGCAGAATTCACCCCTCCACTTT
CASSQDGQNSPLHF
>TRBJ2-3|TRBV7-2|.|.
TGTGCCAGCAGCTTTCGGGGTGGGGGCACAGATACGCAGTATTTT
CASSFRGGGTDTQYF
>TRBJ2-1|TRBV9|TRBD2|.
TGTGCCAGCAGCGTAGTCGGAGGGAGGGTGGCTGAGCAGTTCTTC
CASSVVGGRVAEQFF
>TRBJ2-1|TRBV7-9|.|few
TGTGCCAGCTCTGAGCAGTTCTTC
CASSEQFF